The 9 T cell receptor beta chains reported below all come from one sample, sequenced in a study of blood T cell repertoires in COVID-19. Produced via immunoSEQ multiplex PCR; TCRdb's table is partial and in-frame only. The table lists more than 200,000 clones, more than 70% of them singletons. Material for sequencing was PBMCs or T cells enriched from blood (not recorded which). Receptors originate from a man younger than 40 with acute COVID-19.

This chain joins TRBV5-1 and TRBJ1-3; D may be TRBD1 (6 bases). V was shortened by 4 bases and J by 2 bases, with 13 bases between the two germline ends. Germline assignment: CDR1 SGHRS and CDR2 YFSETQ. This CDR3 region has 15 residues. CDR3 in amino acids: CASSALQGTGNTIYF. The DNA of the CDR3 is TGCGCCAGCAGCGCGTTGCAGGGGACTGGAAACACCATATATTTT.

The chain recombines TRBV30 with TRBJ2-1; the D gene is possibly TRBD1 (6 bases). Trimming cost V 3 bases and J 0 bases, with 15 bases left between them. This CDR3 is built from 16 residues. Germline V gene data show CDR1 as GTSNPN and CDR2 as SVGIG (reference sequence). Written as DNA, the CDR3 is TGTGCCTGGAGCAGGGGACCGTTTAGCTCCTACAATGAGCAGTTCTTC. Translation gives CAWSRGPFSSYNEQFF.

The rearrangement links TRBV6-5 to TRBJ1-1, with D uncertain. Germline V gene sequence: CDR1 MNHEY, CDR2 SVGAGI. The V gene lost 10 bases and the J gene lost 5 bases, with 17 bases spanning the gap. This CDR3 is 13 amino acids long. The CDR3 DNA sequence: TGTGCCATCTCCCGGGGTAAAGGGACTGAAGCTTTCTTT. It translates to CAISRGKGTEAFF.

As for this clone: The identical CDR3 is also encoded by other nucleotide sequences in the sample. The chain couples TRBV9 to TRBJ1-5; unclear D gene. Per the germline V gene, CDR1 is SGDLS and CDR2 is YYNGEE. The CDR3 totals 14 residues. Trimming removed 0 bases at V and 0 bases at J, with 4 bases between. Here the CDR3 reads CASSVGGSNQPQHF. CDR3 nucleotide sequence: TGTGCCAGCAGCGTAGGAGGTAGCAATCAGCCCCAGCATTTT. Together with reference TRBV9 and TRBJ1-5, the CDR3 gives the full variable domain: DSGVTQTPKHLITATGQRVTLRCSPRSGDLSVYWYQQSLDQGLQFLIQYYNGEERAKGNILERFSAQQFPDLHSELNLSSLELGDSALYFCASSVGGSNQPQHFGDGTRLSIL.

The sample holds a few counts of this clone. This chain links TRBV19 with TRBJ2-7, with TRBD1 matching over 7 bases. The CDR3 loop spans 14 amino acids. The germline gives CDR1 LNHDA, CDR2 SQIVND (reference sequence). The ends lost 4 bases at V and 5 bases at J; junction bases unmatched: 8. CDR3 region: CASSTTGTAHEQYF. CDR3 coding DNA: TGTGCCAGTAGTACGACCGGGACAGCCCACGAGCAGTACTTC.

The rearrangement uses TRBV6-1 and TRBJ2-7; D gene unclear. This CDR3 is built from 14 residues. V was cut by 1 base and J by 5 bases, with 12 bases left in between. CDR1 MNHNS and CDR2 SASEGT come from the germline V gene. CDR3 bases: TGTGCCAGCAGTGAAGGGTTCCGAACGGACGAGCAGTACTTC. This gives the protein CASSEGFRTDEQYF.

CDR3 loop: CATSRDLSAYEQYF. The CDR3 coding sequence is TGTGCCACCAGCAGAGATCTCAGCGCCTACGAGCAGTACTTC. The genes are TRBV15 and TRBJ2-7; D is undetermined. The CDR3 has 14 amino acids. Trimming removed 0 bases from V and 2 bases from J, with 8 bases in between. Germline CDR1 LNHNV, CDR2 YYDKDF (reference sequence).

The CDR3 region is CASRDRVYGYTF. CDR3 in DNA: TGTGCCAGCAGAGACAGGGTCTATGGCTACACCTTC. The chain has TRBV9 and TRBJ1-2; 7 bases are shared with TRBD1. Per germline, CDR1 SGDLS and CDR2 YYNGEE. There are 12 residues in the CDR3. Unmatched junction bases numbered 2, after V lost 5 bases and J lost 4 bases.

The chain combines TRBV2 with TRBJ1-6; a weak D match, TRBD1 (6 bases). Trimming took 1 base from V and 6 from J, leaving 7 bases between them. The CDR3 is 14 residues long. Germline CDR1 is SNHLY and CDR2 is FYNNEI. The CDR3 spells CASSEGDTNSPLHF. CDR3 DNA: TGTGCCAGCAGTGAAGGGGACACTAATTCACCCCTCCACTTT. Using reference TRBV2 and TRBJ1-6 for the parts outside the CDR3, the full variable domain is EPEVTQTPSHQVTQMGQEVILRCVPISNHLYFYWYRQILGQKVEFLVSFYNNEISEKSEIFDDQFSVERPDGSNFTLKIRSTKLEDSAMYFCASSEGDTNSPLHFGNGTRLTVT.